Listed here are 20 T cell receptor beta chains from one sample, sequenced in a study of identical twins (dated by TCRdb to the mid-2010s). The method behind the library was 5' RACE. The run used an Illumina HiSeq 2000. The public sequencing data were trimmed at Q25 with fastp and processed into clonotypes with MiXCR by TCRdb, which kept only in-frame beta chains. Merged by CDR3 protein, the rows form single entries marked with the most common genes and DNA. Within this sample are under 900,000 distinct CDR3 sequences, with 15% to 20% of them counted one time only. Jointly, the top ten make up about an eighth of the sample. This same sample was also part of a study on T cells expressing NK-cell markers.

Sequenced material: PBMCs. The receptors here all came from a woman aged 18-29 years in good health.

The chain combines TRBV3-1 with TRBJ1-1, with no clear D. Trimming left V 5 bases short and J 3 bases short, with 7 bases between. Germline CDR1 LGHDT, CDR2 YNNKEL (reference sequence). This CDR3 has 12 residues. For the CDR3, the DNA is TGTGCCAGCAGCAAGGTGGACACTGAAGCTTTCTTT. Translated, it gives CASSKVDTEAFF.

Only a few counts were recorded for this clonotype. One end of the junction is discordant with germline, which a read error may explain. The chain employs TRBV7-7 and TRBJ2-1; the D call may be TRBD1 or TRBD2 (5 bases each). The germline V gene has CDR1 SSHAT and CDR2 FNYEAQ (reference sequence). The CDR3 sequence is 15 residues long. This CDR3 is CASSLALGPANEQFF. The CDR3 DNA reads TGTGCTAGCAGCTTAGCCCTGGGACCAGCCAATGAGCAGTTCTTC.

The rearrangement uses TRBV7-2 and TRBJ2-7; D unresolved. Germline V gene lookup returns CDR1 SGHTA and CDR2 FQGNSA. CDR3 length: 15 amino acids. V lost 5 bases to trimming and J lost 0 bases, with 14 bases between them. Here the CDR3 DNA reads TGTGCCAGCAGCCGGAGTGCGGCAAGCTCCTACGAGCAGTACTTC. Protein: CASSRSAASSYEQYF.

The chain combines TRBV20-1 with TRBJ1-2; a possible D gene is TRBD1 (5 bases). This CDR3 is 11 amino acids long. Looked up from germline, CDR1 is DFQATT and CDR2 is SNEGSKA (reference sequence). V shed 5 bases and J shed 3 bases, with 7 bases lying between them. As DNA, the CDR3 is TGCAGTGCTGTAGGGGACTATGGCTACACCTTC. Residues: CSAVGDYGYTF.

The chain couples TRBV5-6 to TRBJ2-3, with unresolved D. CDR1 SGHDT and CDR2 YYEEEE come from the germline V gene. The CDR3 length is 14 residues. Trimming took off 0 bases at V and 4 bases at J, with 9 bases between the two ends. CDR3 in amino acids: CASSLVSSPDTQYF. CDR3 coding DNA: TGTGCCAGCAGCTTGGTATCGAGTCCAGATACGCAGTATTTT. Complete variable domain (other parts from reference TRBV5-6 and TRBJ2-3): DAGVTQSPTHLIKTRGQQVTLRCSPKSGHDTVSWYQQALGQGPQFIFQYYEEEERQRGNFPDRFSGHQFPNYSSELNVNALLLGDSALYLCASSLVSSPDTQYFGPGTRLTVL.

The rearrangement joins TRBV5-1 to TRBJ2-5, with D possibly TRBD1 on 6 matching bases. Trimming stripped 3 bases from V and 1 base from J, with 10 bases between. The CDR3 length is 14 residues. Germline V gene sequence: CDR1 SGHRS, CDR2 YFSETQ. Here the CDR3 DNA reads TGCGCCAGCAGCTGGACAGAACCCCAAGAGACCCAGTACTTC. Translated, it gives CASSWTEPQETQYF.

This chain uses TRBV12-3 or TRBV12-4 with TRBJ1-5; TRBD1 matches at 10 bases. The V and J ends lost 3 bases and 7 bases, in that order; junction bases with no gene match: 12. The CDR3 is 17 residues long. The CDR3, as DNA: TGTGCCAGCAGTTTTACCGGGACAGGGGTCTTTAAACAGCCCCAGCATTTT. Translation gives CASSFTGTGVFKQPQHF.

There are a few counts of this clonotype. J is TRBJ2-7 and V is TRBV12-5; 10 nucleotides align to TRBD1. The CDR3 totals 20 residues. The germline V gene encodes CDR1 LGHNT and CDR2 FRNRAP. The V gene end was trimmed by 6 bases and the J gene end by 1 base; junction bases not matched to a gene: 21. In nucleotides, the CDR3 is TGTGCTAGTGGGCCCCGGGACAGGGGTTACCGGGAGGGTCGGTCCTACGAGCAGTACTTC. Amino acids: CASGPRDRGYREGRSYEQYF.

The chain joins TRBV5-1 to TRBJ2-5, with 8 nucleotides matching TRBD2. This CDR3 is built from 15 residues. The junction had 10 bases not matched to a gene; V was cut back by 6 bases and J by 3 bases. Germline values: CDR1 SGHRS, CDR2 YFSETQ. CDR3 in DNA: TGCGCCAGCACCCCCGGTGCAGCGGGAGAAGAGACCCAGTACTTC. This translates into CASTPGAAGEETQYF.

This clonotype was observed at least ten times. The chain is built from TRBV12-3 or TRBV12-4 and TRBJ1-1, with 7 bases matching TRBD1. CDR3 size: 12 residues. J gave up 6 bases and V 4 bases, and 2 bases lay outside the gene matches. The CDR3 loop is CASSSQGAEAFF. The DNA for the CDR3 is TGTGCCAGCAGTTCTCAGGGGGCTGAAGCTTTCTTT.

This chain uses TRBV4-1 with TRBJ2-7, with D unresolved. The V gene's germline CDR1 is MGHRA and CDR2 YSYEKL. This CDR3 spans 13 amino acids. V lost 0 bases and J 3 bases, leaving 6 bases between the germline ends. CDR3 coding DNA: TGCGCCAGCAGCCAAGATTTAAACTACGAGCAGTACTTC. It yields the protein CASSQDLNYEQYF.

The sample holds many counts of this clonotype. This chain joins TRBV7-9 and TRBJ2-7; TRBD1 might be the D (5 bases). CDR3 length equals 14 residues. Germline V CDR1 and CDR2: SEHNR, FQNEAQ (reference sequence). Deletions cut 1 base from V and 2 bases from J, with 9 bases between. Written as DNA, the CDR3 is TGTGCCAGCAGCTTAGGCAGGGATGCCTACGAGCAGTACTTC. Protein product: CASSLGRDAYEQYF.

This clonotype was seen a few times. This CDR3 reads CSARDPGGEGDTQYF. In nucleotides, the CDR3 is TGCAGTGCTAGAGATCCTGGGGGAGAAGGAGATACGCAGTATTTT. The V gene is TRBV20-1, the J gene TRBJ2-3; D may correspond to TRBD1 or TRBD2 (5 bases each). This CDR3 contains 15 residues. Trimming pared 0 bases from V and 5 bases from J, leaving 15 bases between. Germline-derived CDR1 and CDR2 are DFQATT and SNEGSKA (reference sequence).

This clonotype appeared a few times. The gene calls are TRBV20-1 and TRBJ2-1; D may be TRBD2 (5 bases). This CDR3 contains 15 residues. Germline-derived CDR1 and CDR2 are DFQATT and SNEGSKA (reference sequence). Deletions cut 0 bases from V and 2 bases from J, with 11 bases between. The CDR3, as DNA: TGCAGTGCTAGAGATCCCTTGCGGGCCTACAATGAGCAGTTCTTC. It yields the protein CSARDPLRAYNEQFF.

This clonotype was counted many times. The chain recombines TRBV12-3 or TRBV12-4 with TRBJ1-2; D is possibly TRBD1 (6 bases). The CDR3 covers 12 residues. Trimming stripped 6 bases from V and 5 bases from J, with 10 bases between. The DNA for the CDR3 is TGTGCCAGCAGCGACAGGTTGTATGGCTACACCTTC. It translates to CASSDRLYGYTF.

The V call is TRBV5-6, the J call TRBJ2-1; tentatively, D is TRBD1 or TRBD2 (5 bases each). The CDR3 spans 13 residues. V lost 2 bases and J lost 6, with 9 bases in between. Germline V gene lookup returns CDR1 SGHDT and CDR2 YYEEEE. CDR3 nucleotide sequence: TGTGCCAGCAGCTTTGGGGGTCTCAATGAGCAGTTCTTC. It specifies CASSFGGLNEQFF.

The J gene is TRBJ2-7, the V gene TRBV20-1, with TRBD2 identical over 14 bases. The CDR3 has 16 amino acids. Germline values: CDR1 DFQATT, CDR2 SNEGSKA (reference sequence). J gave up 4 bases and V 1 base, and 6 bases lay outside the gene matches. The CDR3, as DNA: TGCAGTGCTAGAGCCGGGACTAGCGGGAGAAAGTACGAGCAGTACTTC. As protein: CSARAGTSGRKYEQYF.

The CDR3 nucleotides read TGTGCCAGCAGCGAACGTGGGGGGGACAGGGAATACAATGAGCAGTTCTTC. Its translation is CASSERGGDREYNEQFF. The chain is built from TRBV9 and TRBJ2-1, with TRBD1 matching over 9 bases. Trimming took 3 bases from V and 4 from J; bases not matched to a gene: 11. The CDR3 is 17 amino acids. The germline V gene has CDR1 SGDLS and CDR2 YYNGEE.

The chain recombines TRBV20-1 with TRBJ2-5, with a tentative D call TRBD2 (5 bases). Per germline, CDR1 DFQATT and CDR2 SNEGSKA (reference sequence). CDR3 length: 10 amino acids. V was trimmed by 7 bases and J by 5 bases, leaving 8 bases between them. The CDR3 DNA follows: TGCAGTGTGCCTAGCGAGACCCAGTACTTC. This sequence encodes CSVPSETQYF.

This clonotype was observed a handful of times. This rearrangement joins TRBV6-1 to TRBJ1-2; 8 bases are shared with TRBD1. The CDR3 is made up of 15 amino acids. The germline gives CDR1 MNHNS, CDR2 SASEGT. The V and J ends lost 3 bases and 0 bases, in that order; junction bases with no gene match: 3. The CDR3 sequence is CASSDRGRANYGYTF. CDR3 nucleotides: TGTGCCAGCAGTGACAGGGGGCGAGCTAACTATGGCTACACCTTC.